Listed below are T cell receptor beta chains from one sample, sequenced in a study of OX40 agonist ivuxolimab in advanced cancers. Generated by immunoSEQ multiplex PCR, the TCRdb table keeps only in-frame clones and is missing some. The table records tens of thousands of clones, roughly 84% of them present only once. This sample comprised CD4+ or CD8+ T cells sorted from blood, obtained in a trial of the OX40 agonist ivuxolimab. Every receptor here comes from an adult with an advanced solid tumor such as melanoma, head and neck, liver or kidney cancer. CDR3s include the opening cysteine and the closing phenylalanine or tryptophan. The order of the fields is clone size, D gene, J gene, V gene, CDR3 DNA, CDR3 protein. D genes are given only for firm matches. Part of the rows lack a size; the others show once, few, many or a class for expanded clones.

abundance: .; d_gene: TRBD1; j_gene: TRBJ2-3; v_gene: TRBV7-2; CDR3nt: TGTGCCAGCAGCCCAGGACAGGGGAGCACAGATACGCAGTATTTT; CDR3aa: CASSPGQGSTDTQYF
abundance: .; d_gene: .; j_gene: TRBJ1-3; v_gene: TRBV7-9; CDR3nt: TGTGCCAGCAGCCACCGGGAGGGTCGCTCTGGAAACACCATATATTTT; CDR3aa: CASSHREGRSGNTIYF
abundance: .; d_gene: .; j_gene: TRBJ1-1; v_gene: TRBV6-4; CDR3nt: TGTGCCAGCAGTGACTCGACCAGTGAAGCTTTCTTT; CDR3aa: CASSDSTSEAFF
abundance: .; d_gene: .; j_gene: TRBJ2-7; v_gene: TRBV6-5; CDR3nt: TGTGCCAGCAGCCGGGGCAGGGTGAGCGAGCAGTACTTC; CDR3aa: CASSRGRVSEQYF
abundance: .; d_gene: TRBD2; j_gene: TRBJ2-3; v_gene: TRBV2; CDR3nt: TGTGCCAGCAGCGATACGGGACTAGCAACAGATACGCAGTATTTT; CDR3aa: CASSDTGLATDTQYF
abundance: .; d_gene: TRBD2; j_gene: TRBJ2-5; v_gene: TRBV7-8; CDR3nt: TGTGCCAGCAGCTTAACCTCTAGCGGGGGCCAAGAGACCCAGTACTTC; CDR3aa: CASSLTSSGGQETQYF
abundance: .; d_gene: TRBD2; j_gene: TRBJ2-3; v_gene: TRBV7-2; CDR3nt: TGTGCCAGCAGCTTAGCGCCTCCAAGTGGGGGGGTAACAGATACGCAGTATTTT; CDR3aa: CASSLAPPSGGVTDTQYF
abundance: .; d_gene: TRBD1; j_gene: TRBJ1-6; v_gene: TRBV6-5; CDR3nt: TGTGCCAGCAGTGACAGGGGGCGGTCACCCCTCCACTTT; CDR3aa: CASSDRGRSPLHF
abundance: once; d_gene: .; j_gene: TRBJ2-7; v_gene: TRBV6-1; CDR3nt: TGTGCCAGCAGTGAAGCTTCCGGGCGCCTCTACGAGCAGTACTTC; CDR3aa: CASSEASGRLYEQYF
abundance: .; d_gene: TRBD1; j_gene: TRBJ1-1; v_gene: TRBV5-1; CDR3nt: TGCGCCAGCAGCTCTACAGGGGGTTGGAACACTGAAGCTTTCTTT; CDR3aa: CASSSTGGWNTEAFF
abundance: few; d_gene: TRBD2; j_gene: TRBJ2-1; v_gene: TRBV6-4; CDR3nt: TGTGCCAGCAGGATTAGCGGGGGGGCCGGGAATGAGCAGTTCTTC; CDR3aa: CASRISGGAGNEQFF
abundance: .; d_gene: .; j_gene: TRBJ2-3; v_gene: TRBV7-9; CDR3nt: TGTGCCAGCAGCTTAGCGGGGCGAAGCACAGATACGCAGTATTTT; CDR3aa: CASSLAGRSTDTQYF
abundance: .; d_gene: .; j_gene: TRBJ2-7; v_gene: TRBV6-1; CDR3nt: TGTGCCAGCAGTGAAGATGCCACAGGCCGATTTGGGAACAGAATCTACGAGCAGTACTTC; CDR3aa: CASSEDATGRFGNRIYEQYF
abundance: .; d_gene: .; j_gene: TRBJ2-6; v_gene: TRBV19; CDR3nt: TGTGCCAGTAGCCAGATACGATTGTCTGGGGCCAACGTCCTGACTTTC; CDR3aa: CASSQIRLSGANVLTF
abundance: .; d_gene: TRBD1; j_gene: TRBJ1-2; v_gene: TRBV5-1; CDR3nt: TGCGCCAGCAGCTCGGGTGTGACAGGGTCTAACTATGGCTACACCTTC; CDR3aa: CASSSGVTGSNYGYTF
abundance: .; d_gene: .; j_gene: TRBJ2-2; v_gene: TRBV9; CDR3nt: TGTGCCAGCAGCGCGACAGGGAACACCGGGGAGCTGTTTTTT; CDR3aa: CASSATGNTGELFF
abundance: .; d_gene: .; j_gene: TRBJ1-1; v_gene: TRBV12-5; CDR3nt: TGTGCTAGTGAAAAGAACACTGAAGCTTTCTTT; CDR3aa: CASEKNTEAFF
abundance: .; d_gene: TRBD1; j_gene: TRBJ1-3; v_gene: TRBV19; CDR3nt: TGTGCCAGTAGCGAACCGGGACAGGTTGGAAACACCATATATTTT; CDR3aa: CASSEPGQVGNTIYF
abundance: .; d_gene: .; j_gene: TRBJ2-5; v_gene: TRBV18; CDR3nt: TGTGCCAGCTCCCCGGGGGAGCGGGAGACCCAGTACTTC; CDR3aa: CASSPGERETQYF
abundance: few; d_gene: TRBD1; j_gene: TRBJ2-5; v_gene: TRBV6-1; CDR3nt: TGTGCCAGCAGTGATTGGACAGGGAGGCTTTTAGAGACCCAGTACTTC; CDR3aa: CASSDWTGRLLETQYF
abundance: .; d_gene: TRBD2; j_gene: TRBJ2-1; v_gene: TRBV5-6; CDR3nt: TGTGCCAGCAGCTTTGGGACTAGCGGAAACTACAATGAGCAGTTCTTC; CDR3aa: CASSFGTSGNYNEQFF
abundance: once; d_gene: .; j_gene: TRBJ2-5; v_gene: TRBV2; CDR3nt: TGTGCCAGCAGTGAAGAGGAAGTCCCACAAGAGACCCAGTACTTC; CDR3aa: CASSEEEVPQETQYF
abundance: .; d_gene: .; j_gene: TRBJ1-1; v_gene: TRBV7-3; CDR3nt: TGTGCCAGCAGCTTACGGGAGAACACTGAAGCTTTCTTT; CDR3aa: CASSLRENTEAFF
abundance: .; d_gene: .; j_gene: TRBJ1-6; v_gene: TRBV9; CDR3nt: TGTGCCAGCAGCGTAAACTGGGGGAGTAATTCACCCCTCCACTTT; CDR3aa: CASSVNWGSNSPLHF
abundance: few; d_gene: TRBD2; j_gene: TRBJ2-1; v_gene: TRBV7-2; CDR3nt: TGTGCCAGCAGCCTTGGGCGGGGGGGCCGTGTAGTTAATGAGCAGTTCTTC; CDR3aa: CASSLGRGGRVVNEQFF
abundance: .; d_gene: .; j_gene: TRBJ1-2; v_gene: TRBV11-2; CDR3nt: TGTGCCAGCAGCCAGGCCGTTAACTATGGCTACACCTTC; CDR3aa: CASSQAVNYGYTF
abundance: .; d_gene: .; j_gene: TRBJ1-3; v_gene: TRBV9; CDR3nt: TGTGCCAGCAGCGTAAGTGCAGGGACCGGAAACACCATATATTTT; CDR3aa: CASSVSAGTGNTIYF
abundance: .; d_gene: TRBD1; j_gene: TRBJ1-1; v_gene: TRBV15; CDR3nt: TGTGCCACCAGCAGGGGTGGGACAGGCAGCACTGAAGCTTTCTTT; CDR3aa: CATSRGGTGSTEAFF
abundance: .; d_gene: .; j_gene: TRBJ2-5; v_gene: TRBV7-6; CDR3nt: TGTGCCAGCAGTCTACAGGAAGAGACCCAGTACTTC; CDR3aa: CASSLQEETQYF
abundance: .; d_gene: TRBD1; j_gene: TRBJ1-1; v_gene: TRBV5-1; CDR3nt: TGCGCCAGCAGCATTCAGACAGGGGGCATAAACACTGAAGCTTTCTTT; CDR3aa: CASSIQTGGINTEAFF
abundance: .; d_gene: TRBD1; j_gene: TRBJ1-1; v_gene: TRBV27; CDR3nt: TGTGCCAGCAGAGGCCCCGGACAGGCGCTGGGAGCTGAAGCTTTCTTT; CDR3aa: CASRGPGQALGAEAFF
abundance: once; d_gene: TRBD1; j_gene: TRBJ1-5; v_gene: TRBV27; CDR3nt: TGTGCCAGCAGTTTACCGGAAGGCAGGGGGCGATCTCAGCCCCAGCATTTT; CDR3aa: CASSLPEGRGRSQPQHF
abundance: .; d_gene: .; j_gene: TRBJ2-2; v_gene: TRBV10-3; CDR3nt: TGTGCCACCTCGGGGGGGACAGTGCGGGTGGAGCTGTTTTTT; CDR3aa: CATSGGTVRVELFF
abundance: .; d_gene: TRBD1; j_gene: TRBJ2-7; v_gene: TRBV19; CDR3nt: TGTGCCAGTAGTATATCCGGGACAGGGGGCTACGAGCAGTACTTC; CDR3aa: CASSISGTGGYEQYF
abundance: few; d_gene: TRBD1; j_gene: TRBJ2-7; v_gene: TRBV10-1; CDR3nt: TGCGCCAGCAGTGCCGGGACAGGATCTTACGAGCAGTACTTC; CDR3aa: CASSAGTGSYEQYF
abundance: .; d_gene: TRBD2; j_gene: TRBJ2-5; v_gene: TRBV5-1; CDR3nt: TGCGCCAGCAGCCTAAGCGGGGCCAAGGAGACCCAGTACTTC; CDR3aa: CASSLSGAKETQYF
abundance: .; d_gene: .; j_gene: TRBJ2-7; v_gene: TRBV5-5; CDR3nt: TGTGCCAGCAGCCCGAGGGACTCCTCCTACGAGCAGTACTTC; CDR3aa: CASSPRDSSYEQYF
abundance: .; d_gene: .; j_gene: TRBJ2-7; v_gene: TRBV19; CDR3nt: TGTGCCAGTAGCCAGGCCGGGACATCCTCCTACGAGCAGTACTTC; CDR3aa: CASSQAGTSSYEQYF
abundance: .; d_gene: TRBD1; j_gene: TRBJ2-3; v_gene: TRBV7-8; CDR3nt: TGTGCCAGCAGCTTGGATGACAGGGGACGCACAGATACGCAGTATTTT; CDR3aa: CASSLDDRGRTDTQYF
abundance: .; d_gene: .; j_gene: TRBJ2-3; v_gene: TRBV27; CDR3nt: TGTGCCAGCAGTTTCTTGAGAGGCACAGATACGCAGTATTTT; CDR3aa: CASSFLRGTDTQYF
abundance: .; d_gene: .; j_gene: TRBJ1-1; v_gene: TRBV9; CDR3nt: TGTGCCAGCAGCGCATGGATGAACACTGAAGCTTTCTTT; CDR3aa: CASSAWMNTEAFF
abundance: .; d_gene: .; j_gene: TRBJ2-3; v_gene: TRBV7-9; CDR3nt: TGTGCCAGCAGCTTCCGACTAGGCCAGCCAGATACGCAGTATTTT; CDR3aa: CASSFRLGQPDTQYF
abundance: .; d_gene: .; j_gene: TRBJ2-3; v_gene: TRBV5-1; CDR3nt: TGCGCCAGCAGCTTGGATCTACTCGCGGATACGCAGTATTTT; CDR3aa: CASSLDLLADTQYF
abundance: .; d_gene: .; j_gene: TRBJ1-3; v_gene: TRBV18; CDR3nt: TGTGCCAGCTCACCCCAGGGGTCTGGAAACACCATATATTTT; CDR3aa: CASSPQGSGNTIYF
abundance: .; d_gene: TRBD1; j_gene: TRBJ2-7; v_gene: TRBV11-3; CDR3nt: TGTGCCAGCAGCCCCAGACAGGGGTCCTACGAGCAGTACTTC; CDR3aa: CASSPRQGSYEQYF